What follows describes a single TCR beta chain. Its antigen is unidentified. This table comes from immunoSEQ multiplex PCR, and its TCRdb copy is limited to in-frame clones, with some not included. The table has about 20,000 clones, roughly 84% seen once. The sample belongs to a study of T cell therapy after organ transplantation. Study-level background: Across 2 to 6 intravenous infusions, patients got a median of 1.92 x 10^8 CMV-specific T cells. Long-term post-therapy samples: blood collected 20 to 29 weeks after completing therapy.

The time point: 20-29 weeks after completion of therapy. The V gene lost 3 bases and the J gene lost 7 bases, with 10 bases spanning the gap. CDR3 length: 13 residues. Germline lookup yields CDR1 SGHAT and CDR2 FQNNGV. The TCR sequence derives from a human patient who had received a solid organ transplant and had CMV disease. Some T cells may be provided by the graft donor. The V and J genes are TRBV11-2 and TRBJ2-1, with D possibly TRBD2 on 5 matching bases. The sequences come from CD8+ T cells from blood, collected after autologous CMV-specific T cell therapy. Here the CDR3 DNA reads TGTGCCAGCAGCTTCGACTATCGAAATGAGCAGTTCTTC. It specifies CASSFDYRNEQFF.